This T cell receptor beta chain is from a study of sequential checkpoint blockade in melanoma. Study-wide context: Maintenance nivolumab came after either treatment sequence.

Described treatment: randomized to nivolumab then ipilimumab (arm A) or the reverse (arm B). Live CD3+CD8+ CD19− CD56− cells were sorted from PBMCs. CDR1 MNHEY and CDR2 SMNVEV come from the germline V gene (reference sequence). The J segment lost 7 bases and the V segment lost 9 bases, leaving 9 bases of the junction unmatched. This CDR3 contains 12 residues. The data were produced by immunoSEQ multiplex PCR, yet TCRdb's version contains in-frame clones alone and is incomplete. The sample includes roughly 30,000 clones, about 86% of them seen just once. The genes are TRBV27 and TRBJ2-7; 7 bases map to TRBD1. This sample comprised CD8+ T cells sorted from blood (inferred from file names), obtained from a patient given nivolumab and ipilimumab in sequence. The clonotype was recovered from a human donor with melanoma. CDR3 DNA: TGTGCCAGTAGGACAGGCCTCACGGAGCAGTACTTC. Protein product: CASRTGLTEQYF.